The clone carrying this T cell receptor (beta chain) showed up many times. Its target is unknown. Study-wide results and limits: In terms of TCR gene usage, tumor memory CD4+ T cells clustered together with blood and lymph node memory CD4+ cells, as well as with lymph node naive CD4+ cells.

After constant-region reverse-primer amplification, full-length variable regions underwent semi-nested PCR with Nested Universal Primer A. TCRdb reanalysed the 5' RACE reads using MiXCR and keeps one entry per CDR3 protein. The repertoire holds 34,000 or so distinct CDR3 sequences, with over 25% as singletons. Tregs were sorted as CD4+CD25+CD127-/low cells. This TCR derives from a female donor with breast cancer. The sequencing sample was made of tumor-infiltrating Tregs sorted from the breast tumor.

CDR3 sequence (DNA): TGTGCCAGCAGCCCAAAGACGGGTGGCGGCTACACCTTC. Its translation: CASSPKTGGGYTF. This rearrangement joins TRBV7-3 to TRBJ1-2; D remains unclear. The CDR3 runs to 13 residues. The germline gives CDR1 SGHTA, CDR2 FQGTGA. V was clipped by 5 bases and J by 8 bases, with 15 bases between them.